This TCR beta chain was retrieved from a study of CD8+ T cells in alopecia areata. Whole-study context: The percentage of affected scalp area served as the score of severity for treated patients.

Treatment described: oral pan-JAK inhibitor, 5-10 mg twice daily. Extracted RNA was reverse transcribed, and the resulting cDNA served as sequencing template. Sequencing used immunoSEQ multiplex PCR; TCRdb keeps in-frame clones, though not all of them. The data show approximately 190,000 clones, roughly 50% seen once. A few counts support this clone. What it binds is not known. With 5 bases clipped from V and 8 bases from J, the junction kept 11 bases outside the gene matches. Germline V lookup: CDR1 MNHEY, CDR2 SMNVEV (reference sequence). This CDR3 has 15 residues. General study findings and limits: As there was one nonresponder, how baseline CD8+ expansion relates to response remains uncertain.

The specimen comprised CD4+ T cells sorted from blood, sampled at week 24, from a patient treated with tofacitinib. This chain uses TRBV27 with TRBJ2-1; 8 bases line up with TRBD1. This sequence originates from a human donor with alopecia areata. In DNA, the CDR3 is TGTGCCAGCAGTCCGGACAGGGCGAGGTCGTATGAGCAGTTCTTC. Protein sequence: CASSPDRARSYEQFF.